Below are 2 T cell receptor beta chains sequenced from a single sample in a study of blood T cell repertoires in COVID-19. Sequencing used immunoSEQ multiplex PCR; TCRdb keeps in-frame clones, though not all of them. Of about 130,000 clones listed, about 94% are singletons. The specimen was peripheral blood. These receptors were collected from a man aged 50-60 years with COVID-19, enrolled during active disease.

This clone was seen only a few times. The chain recombines TRBV6-6 with TRBJ1-2, with D maybe TRBD1 (5 bases). Germline CDR1 reads MNHNY; CDR2 reads SVGAGI (reference sequence). V lost 0 bases, J lost 2 bases, and 10 bases lay in between. This CDR3 region has 15 residues. CDR3 sequence: CASSYSGGVNYGYTF. CDR3 DNA: TGTGCCAGCAGTTACTCGGGGGGGGTGAACTATGGCTACACCTTC.

The chain employs TRBV7-9 and TRBJ1-1; D remains ambiguous. This CDR3 is built from 13 residues. The V gene's germline CDR1 is SEHNR and CDR2 FQNEAQ (reference sequence). Trimming cost V 2 bases and J 1 base, with 5 bases left between them. The CDR3 loop reads CASSLNSNTEAFF. The CDR3 DNA is TGTGCCAGCAGCTTAAACTCGAACACTGAAGCTTTCTTT.